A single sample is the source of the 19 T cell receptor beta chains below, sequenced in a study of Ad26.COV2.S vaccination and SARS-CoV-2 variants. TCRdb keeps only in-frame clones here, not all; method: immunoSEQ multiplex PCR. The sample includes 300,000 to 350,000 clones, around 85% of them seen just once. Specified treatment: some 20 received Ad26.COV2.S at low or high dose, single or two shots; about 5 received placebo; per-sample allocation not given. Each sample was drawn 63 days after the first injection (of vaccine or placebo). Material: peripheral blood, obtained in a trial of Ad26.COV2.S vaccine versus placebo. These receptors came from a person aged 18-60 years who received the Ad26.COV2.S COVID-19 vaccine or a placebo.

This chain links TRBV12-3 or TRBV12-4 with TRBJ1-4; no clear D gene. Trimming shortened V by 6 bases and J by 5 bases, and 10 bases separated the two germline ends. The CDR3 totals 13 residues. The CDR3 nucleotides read TGTGCCAGCAGCGGACGGGCAAATGAAAAACTGTTTTTT. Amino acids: CASSGRANEKLFF.

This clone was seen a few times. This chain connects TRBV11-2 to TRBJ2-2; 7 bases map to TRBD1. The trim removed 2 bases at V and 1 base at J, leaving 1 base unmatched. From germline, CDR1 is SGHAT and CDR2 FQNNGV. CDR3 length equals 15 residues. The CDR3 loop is CASSLWDRNTGELFF. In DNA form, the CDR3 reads TGTGCCAGCAGCTTATGGGACAGGAACACCGGGGAGCTGTTTTTT.

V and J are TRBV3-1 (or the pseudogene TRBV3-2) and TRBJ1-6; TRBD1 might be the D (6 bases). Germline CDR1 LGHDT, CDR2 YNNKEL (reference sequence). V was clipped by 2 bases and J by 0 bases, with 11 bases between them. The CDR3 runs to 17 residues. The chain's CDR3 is CASSQRTVSSYNSPLHF. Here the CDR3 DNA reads TGTGCCAGCAGCCAACGGACAGTGAGCTCCTATAATTCACCCCTCCACTTT.

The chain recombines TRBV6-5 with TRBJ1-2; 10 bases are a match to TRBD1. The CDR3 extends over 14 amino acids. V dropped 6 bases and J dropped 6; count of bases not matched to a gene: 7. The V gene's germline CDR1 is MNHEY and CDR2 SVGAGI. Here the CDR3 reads CASRKTGTGDGYTF. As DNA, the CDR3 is TGTGCCAGCAGAAAAACAGGGACAGGGGATGGCTACACCTTC.

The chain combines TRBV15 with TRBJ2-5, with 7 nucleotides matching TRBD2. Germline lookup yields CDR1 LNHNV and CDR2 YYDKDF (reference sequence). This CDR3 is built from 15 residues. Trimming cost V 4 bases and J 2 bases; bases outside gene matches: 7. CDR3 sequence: CATSNPRGDQETQYF. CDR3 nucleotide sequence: TGTGCCACCAGCAATCCCCGGGGGGATCAAGAGACCCAGTACTTC.

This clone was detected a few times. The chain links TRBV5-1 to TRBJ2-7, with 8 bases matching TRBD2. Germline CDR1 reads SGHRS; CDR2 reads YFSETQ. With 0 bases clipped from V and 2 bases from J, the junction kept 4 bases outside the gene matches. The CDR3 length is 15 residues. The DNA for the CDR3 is TGCGCCAGCAGCTTGGACGGCGGGGGGACCTACGAGCAGTACTTC. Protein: CASSLDGGGTYEQYF.

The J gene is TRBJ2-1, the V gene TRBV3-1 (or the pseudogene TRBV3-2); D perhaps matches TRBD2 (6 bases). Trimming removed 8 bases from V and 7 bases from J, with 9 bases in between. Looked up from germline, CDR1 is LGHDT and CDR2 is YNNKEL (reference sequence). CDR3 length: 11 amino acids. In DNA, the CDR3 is TGTGCCAGCTGTCGGGGGAATGAGCAGTTCTTC. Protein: CASCRGNEQFF.

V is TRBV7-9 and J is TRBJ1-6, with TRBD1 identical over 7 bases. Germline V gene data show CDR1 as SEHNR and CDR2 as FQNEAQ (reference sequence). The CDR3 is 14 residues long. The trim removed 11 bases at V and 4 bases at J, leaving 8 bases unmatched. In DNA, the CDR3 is TGTGCCGGTGGACAGGACGCTTATAATTCACCCCTCCACTTT. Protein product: CAGGQDAYNSPLHF.

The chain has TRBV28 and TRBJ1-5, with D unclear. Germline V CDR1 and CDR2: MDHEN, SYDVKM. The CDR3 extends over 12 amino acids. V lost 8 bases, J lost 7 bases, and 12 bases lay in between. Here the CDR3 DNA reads TGTGCCAGCTGCAAGCCGGGACAGCCCCAGCATTTT. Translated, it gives CASCKPGQPQHF.

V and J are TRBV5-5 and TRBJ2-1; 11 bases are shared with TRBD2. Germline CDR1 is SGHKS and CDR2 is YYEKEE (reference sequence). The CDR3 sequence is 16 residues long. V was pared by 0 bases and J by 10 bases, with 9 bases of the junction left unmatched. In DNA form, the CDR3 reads TGTGCCAGCAGCTTGGAAATGGCTAGCGGGGGGAAAGAGCAGTTCTTC. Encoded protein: CASSLEMASGGKEQFF.

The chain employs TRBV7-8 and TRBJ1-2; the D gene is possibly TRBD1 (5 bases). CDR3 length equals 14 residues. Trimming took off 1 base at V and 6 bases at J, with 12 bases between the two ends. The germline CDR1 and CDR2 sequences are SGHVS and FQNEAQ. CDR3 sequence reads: CASSLGMGGDGYTF. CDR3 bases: TGTGCCAGCAGCTTAGGCATGGGGGGTGATGGCTACACCTTC. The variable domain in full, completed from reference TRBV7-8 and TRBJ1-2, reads GAGVSQSPRYKVAKRGQDVALRCDPISGHVSLFWYQQALGQGPEFLTYFQNEAQLDKSGLPSDRFFAERPEGSVSTLKIQRTQQEDSAVYLCASSLGMGGDGYTFGSGTRLTVV.

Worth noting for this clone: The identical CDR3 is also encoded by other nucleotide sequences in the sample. The CDR3: CASSPTSGGATEQFF. Written as DNA, the CDR3 is TGTGCCAGCAGCCCGACTAGCGGGGGGGCGACTGAGCAGTTCTTC. This chain connects TRBV2 to TRBJ2-1; 14 bases fit TRBD2. The CDR3 is made up of 15 amino acids. The V and J ends lost 6 bases and 9 bases, in that order; junction bases with no gene match: 7. In germline, CDR1 is SNHLY, CDR2 FYNNEI. The variable domain in full, completed from reference TRBV2 and TRBJ2-1, reads EPEVTQTPSHQVTQMGQEVILRCVPISNHLYFYWYRQILGQKVEFLVSFYNNEISEKSEIFDDQFSVERPDGSNFTLKIRSTKLEDSAMYFCASSPTSGGATEQFFGPGTRLTVL.

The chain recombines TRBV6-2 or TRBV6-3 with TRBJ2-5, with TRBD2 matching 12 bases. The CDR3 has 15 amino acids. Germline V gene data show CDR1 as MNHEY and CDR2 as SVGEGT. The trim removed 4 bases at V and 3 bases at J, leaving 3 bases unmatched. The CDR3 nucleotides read TGTGCCAGCAGTTCCCGACTAGCGGGGGAAGAGACCCAGTACTTC. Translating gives CASSSRLAGEETQYF.

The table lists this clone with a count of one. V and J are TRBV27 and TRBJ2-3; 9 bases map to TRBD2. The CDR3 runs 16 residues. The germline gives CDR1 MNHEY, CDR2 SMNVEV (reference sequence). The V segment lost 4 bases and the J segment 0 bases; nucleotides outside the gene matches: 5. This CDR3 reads CASSSIAGVSTDTQYF. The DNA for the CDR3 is TGTGCCAGCAGTTCGATAGCGGGGGTCAGCACAGATACGCAGTATTTT.

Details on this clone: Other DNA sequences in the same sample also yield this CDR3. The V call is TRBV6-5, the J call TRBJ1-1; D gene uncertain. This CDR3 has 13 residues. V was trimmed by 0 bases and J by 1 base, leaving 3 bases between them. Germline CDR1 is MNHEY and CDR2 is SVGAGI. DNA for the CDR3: TGTGCCAGCAGTTACTCGAGGAACACTGAAGCTTTCTTT. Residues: CASSYSRNTEAFF.

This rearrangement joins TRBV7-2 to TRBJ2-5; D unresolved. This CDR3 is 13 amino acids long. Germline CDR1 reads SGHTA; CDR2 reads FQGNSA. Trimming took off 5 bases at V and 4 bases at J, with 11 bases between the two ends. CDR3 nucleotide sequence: TGTGCCAGCAGCCCCCGGGCGGTAGAGACCCAGTACTTC. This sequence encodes CASSPRAVETQYF.

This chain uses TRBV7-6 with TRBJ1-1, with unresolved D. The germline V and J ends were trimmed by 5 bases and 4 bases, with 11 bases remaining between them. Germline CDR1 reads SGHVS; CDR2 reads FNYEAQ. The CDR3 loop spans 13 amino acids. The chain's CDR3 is CASSLGRATEAFF. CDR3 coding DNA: TGTGCCAGCAGCCTAGGTAGAGCCACTGAAGCTTTCTTT.

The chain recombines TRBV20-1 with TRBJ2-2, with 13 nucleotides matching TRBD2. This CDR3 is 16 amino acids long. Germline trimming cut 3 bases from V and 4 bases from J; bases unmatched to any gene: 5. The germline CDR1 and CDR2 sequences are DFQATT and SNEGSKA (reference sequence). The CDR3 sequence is CSASTSGGAGTGELFF. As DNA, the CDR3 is TGCAGTGCTAGTACTAGCGGGGGGGCGGGCACCGGGGAGCTGTTTTTT.

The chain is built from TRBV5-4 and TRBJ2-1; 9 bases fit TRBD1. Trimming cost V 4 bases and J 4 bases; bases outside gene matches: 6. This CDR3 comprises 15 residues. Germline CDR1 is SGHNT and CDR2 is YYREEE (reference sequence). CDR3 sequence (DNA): TGTGCCAGCAGCGTGGGACAGGGTTCATACAATGAGCAGTTCTTC. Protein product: CASSVGQGSYNEQFF. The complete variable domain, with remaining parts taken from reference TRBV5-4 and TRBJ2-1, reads ETGVTQSPTHLIKTRGQQVTLRCSSQSGHNTVSWYQQALGQGPQFIFQYYREEENGRGNFPPRFSGLQFPNYSSELNVNALELDDSALYLCASSVGQGSYNEQFFGPGTRLTVL.